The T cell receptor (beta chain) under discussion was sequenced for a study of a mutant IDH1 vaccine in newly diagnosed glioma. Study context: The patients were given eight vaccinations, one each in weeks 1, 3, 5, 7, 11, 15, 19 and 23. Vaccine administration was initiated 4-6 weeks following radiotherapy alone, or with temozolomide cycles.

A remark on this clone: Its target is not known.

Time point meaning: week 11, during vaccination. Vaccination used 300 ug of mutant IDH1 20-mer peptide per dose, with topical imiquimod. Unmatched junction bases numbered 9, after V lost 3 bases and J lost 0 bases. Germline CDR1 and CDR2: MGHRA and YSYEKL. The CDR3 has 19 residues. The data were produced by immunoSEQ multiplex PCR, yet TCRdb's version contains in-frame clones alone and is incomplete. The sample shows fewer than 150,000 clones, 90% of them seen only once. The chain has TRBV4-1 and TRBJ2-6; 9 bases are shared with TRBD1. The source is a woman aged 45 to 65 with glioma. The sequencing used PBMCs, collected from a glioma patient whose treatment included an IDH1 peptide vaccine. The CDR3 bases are TGCGCCAGCAGCCACCCCCGACAGGGGGATTTCTCTGGGGCCAACGTCCTGACTTTC. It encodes CASSHPRQGDFSGANVLTF.